The 13 T cell receptor beta chains below all came from one sample that was sequenced in a study of CD8 T cells in ankylosing spondylitis. Study-level findings and limits: Typical of ankylosing spondylitis blood, it appeared, was a TCR beta motif of eight highly homologous variants.

These receptors have no identified antigens. Each CDR3 protein gets one entry after TCRdb re-called the 5' RACE reads with MiXCR. The table shows 400,000 to 450,000 distinct CDR3 sequences, with roughly 18% occurring only once. The sample comprised blood, either unsorted or a sorted T cell fraction (not recorded which). The source of these receptors is a male donor with ankylosing spondylitis.

This clonotype has at least ten counts. The chain is built from TRBV2 and TRBJ2-7; tentatively, D is TRBD1 (6 bases). Germline-derived CDR1 and CDR2 are SNHLY and FYNNEI. Trimming left V 8 bases short and J 0 bases short, with 14 bases between. The CDR3 spans 14 residues. DNA for the CDR3: TGTGCCAGCCGTCGTAGGGACAACTCCTACGAGCAGTACTTC. It is translated as CASRRRDNSYEQYF.

This clonotype was seen ten or more times. The chain joins TRBV5-1 to TRBJ2-1, with D unresolved. Germline V gene sequence: CDR1 SGHRS, CDR2 YFSETQ. This CDR3 spans 13 amino acids. The ends were cut back, 2 bases at V and 4 bases at J, with 7 bases in the middle. DNA for the CDR3: TGCGCCAGCAGCTTAGGCGGATACAATGAGCAGTTCTTC. This codes for CASSLGGYNEQFF.

This clonotype has only a few counts. This chain links TRBV6-1 with TRBJ1-4; weak D call: TRBD1 (5 bases). Trimming took 6 bases from V and 3 from J, leaving 17 bases between them. CDR1 and CDR2 from the germline V gene are MNHNS and SASEGT. CDR3 length: 16 residues. CDR3 in DNA: TGTGCCAGCAGCGGAGACAGCCCCCCAGCTAATGAAAAACTGTTTTTT. Translating it yields CASSGDSPPANEKLFF.

As regards this clonotype: A junction boundary mismatches the germline segment, possibly from a read error. This chain uses TRBV5-1 with TRBJ2-2; 8 nucleotides align to TRBD2. The CDR3 covers 15 residues. Germline CDR1 reads SGHRS; CDR2 reads YFSETQ. CDR3: CASSLAGSNTGELFF. CDR3 bases: TGTGCCAGCAGTCTAGCGGGCTCGAACACCGGGGAGCTGTTTTTT.

This chain joins TRBV5-1 and TRBJ2-5, with D maybe TRBD1 (7 bases). The V end lost 0 bases, the J end lost 4 bases, and 13 bases lay between the germline ends. The germline V gene encodes CDR1 SGHRS and CDR2 YFSETQ. The CDR3 has 15 amino acids. CDR3 loop: CASSLGAGGSETQYF. The DNA of the CDR3 is TGCGCCAGCAGCTTGGGCGCAGGGGGGTCAGAGACCCAGTACTTC.

The V and J genes are TRBV5-1 and TRBJ2-4; TRBD2 agrees at 10 bases. Unmatched junction bases numbered 7, after V lost 4 bases and J lost 6 bases. CDR3 length: 15 residues. Per the germline V gene, CDR1 is SGHRS and CDR2 is YFSETQ. CDR3 in amino acids: CASSPGLAVGNIQYF. CDR3 DNA: TGCGCCAGCAGCCCCGGACTAGCGGTTGGAAACATTCAGTACTTC.

J is TRBJ1-2 and V is TRBV20-1; D is unresolved. This CDR3 is built from 11 residues. The ends were cut back, 6 bases at V and 6 bases at J, with 11 bases in the middle. Per germline, CDR1 DFQATT and CDR2 SNEGSKA (reference sequence). In nucleotides, the CDR3 is TGCAGTGCCCCGGTGCCGGATGGCTACACCTTC. The encoded protein is CSAPVPDGYTF.

The rearrangement links TRBV4-2 to TRBJ2-2; D not certain. Germline values: CDR1 LGHNA, CDR2 YNFKEQ. V shed 4 bases and J shed 5 bases, with 8 bases lying between them. The CDR3 covers 13 residues. CDR3 amino acids: CASSRRETGELFF. In DNA, the CDR3 is TGTGCCAGCAGCCGAAGGGAAACCGGGGAGCTGTTTTTT.

This clonotype was seen a handful of times. This chain connects TRBV7-6 to TRBJ2-1; D might be TRBD2 (6 bases). This CDR3 spans 16 amino acids. V was pared by 3 bases and J by 6 bases, with 18 bases between. Germline CDR1 reads SGHVS; CDR2 reads FNYEAQ. The CDR3 spells CASSFLLAGLGNEQFF. CDR3 sequence (DNA): TGTGCCAGCAGCTTTTTACTCGCGGGATTGGGCAATGAGCAGTTCTTC.

The chain carries TRBV20-1 and TRBJ2-2; D perhaps matches TRBD2 (5 bases). Trimming left V 1 base short and J 5 bases short, with 17 bases between. Germline CDR1 is DFQATT and CDR2 is SNEGSKA (reference sequence). This CDR3 comprises 16 residues. The CDR3 spells CSARGLGVSMTGELFF. Written as DNA, the CDR3 is TGCAGTGCTAGAGGTCTCGGGGTTTCGATGACCGGGGAGCTGTTTTTT.

CDR3 amino acids: CASSLDLGYNEQFF. The CDR3 DNA reads TGTGCCAGCAGCTTAGATTTGGGGTACAATGAGCAGTTCTTC. The chain joins TRBV11-2 to TRBJ2-1; D is undetermined. This CDR3 contains 14 residues. V was clipped by 0 bases and J by 4 bases, with 7 bases between them. CDR1 and CDR2 (germline): SGHAT, FQNNGV.

The chain has TRBV18 and TRBJ1-4, with a possible D match to TRBD1 (5 bases). V lost 3 bases and J lost 7, with 9 bases in between. The CDR3 runs to 13 residues. Germline CDR1 reads KGHSH; CDR2 reads LQKENI. The CDR3 DNA is TGTGCCAGCTCACCCGGGACCGGTGAAAAACTGTTTTTT. Translated, it gives CASSPGTGEKLFF.

This clonotype was picked up a small number of times. The genes are TRBV11-2 and TRBJ2-5; 7 bases are a match to TRBD1. This CDR3 is 13 amino acids long. Germline lookup yields CDR1 SGHAT and CDR2 FQNNGV. The V segment lost 5 bases and the J segment 13 bases; nucleotides outside the gene matches: 13. The CDR3 DNA follows: TGTGCCAGCAGCCCGAGCCGGGACAGCGTGGGGTACTTC. Protein: CASSPSRDSVGYF. Combining the CDR3 with reference TRBV11-2 and TRBJ2-5 gives the whole variable domain EAGVAQSPRYKIIEKRQSVAFWCNPISGHATLYWYQQILGQGPKLLIQFQNNGVVDDSQLPKDRFSAERLKGVDSTLKIQPAKLEDSAVYLCASSPSRDSVGYFGPGTRLLVL.